These 29 T cell receptor beta chains originate from one sample sequenced in a study of blood T cell repertoires in COVID-19. The method was immunoSEQ multiplex PCR; TCRdb's version includes in-frame clones alone and lacks a portion of them. The data hold 50,000 to 80,000 clones, with approximately 86% observed a single time. Input material: peripheral blood. Receptors were obtained from a man over 45 with active COVID-19.

The rearrangement uses TRBV7-9 and TRBJ1-4; unclear D gene. The CDR3 consists of 13 residues. Trimming took off 2 bases at V and 5 bases at J, with 6 bases between the two ends. Germline CDR1 SEHNR, CDR2 FQNEAQ (reference sequence). This CDR3 reads CASSLPLNEKLFF. The CDR3 DNA reads TGTGCCAGCAGCTTACCCCTAAATGAAAAACTGTTTTTT.

The chain has TRBV24-1 and TRBJ1-6, with a possible D match to TRBD1 (5 bases). The CDR3 loop spans 15 amino acids. The germline V and J ends were trimmed by 4 bases and 7 bases, with 13 bases remaining between them. Germline CDR1 reads KGHDR; CDR2 reads SFDVKD. CDR3 sequence reads: CATSDSRVVNSPLHF. The DNA of the CDR3 is TGTGCCACCAGTGACTCCAGGGTGGTAAATTCACCCCTCCACTTT.

The chain employs TRBV7-2 and TRBJ2-3; 9 bases line up with TRBD2. CDR1 and CDR2 from the germline V gene are SGHTA and FQGNSA. Losses at the gene ends were 2 bases for V and 5 bases for J; bases not matched to a gene: 2. The CDR3 extends over 14 amino acids. CDR3 DNA sequence: TGTGCCAGCAGCTTACGGCGGGGGGGAGATACGCAGTATTTT. Translating gives CASSLRRGGDTQYF.

The V and J genes are TRBV12-3 or TRBV12-4 and TRBJ1-5; D not certain. The CDR3 is 13 residues long. V was cut by 4 bases and J by 2 bases, with 6 bases left in between. DNA for the CDR3: TGTGCCAGCAGTTCTGTAGGCAATCAGCCCCAGCATTTT. This codes for CASSSVGNQPQHF.

The chain joins TRBV7-8 to TRBJ1-4, with D perhaps TRBD1 (5 bases). Trimming took off 2 bases at V and 6 bases at J, with 7 bases between the two ends. Per the germline V gene, CDR1 is SGHVS and CDR2 is FQNEAQ. The CDR3 has 13 residues. In DNA, the CDR3 is TGTGCCAGCAGCTTATGGGGGGATGAAAAACTGTTTTTT. This sequence encodes CASSLWGDEKLFF. Variable domain in full (rest from reference TRBV7-8 and TRBJ1-4): GAGVSQSPRYKVAKRGQDVALRCDPISGHVSLFWYQQALGQGPEFLTYFQNEAQLDKSGLPSDRFFAERPEGSVSTLKIQRTQQEDSAVYLCASSLWGDEKLFFGSGTQLSVL.

This clone was seen more than once but under ten times. V and J are TRBV5-1 and TRBJ1-1; maybe TRBD1 (5 bases). Germline lookup yields CDR1 SGHRS and CDR2 YFSETQ. V lost 6 bases to trimming and J lost 2 bases, with 14 bases between them. The CDR3 sequence is 14 residues long. CDR3 residues: CASTIGRGNTEAFF. CDR3 sequence (DNA): TGCGCCAGCACCATCGGAAGGGGCAACACTGAAGCTTTCTTT.

The chain recombines TRBV7-2 with TRBJ2-1; D perhaps matches TRBD1 (5 bases). Trimming left V 2 bases short and J 1 base short, with 9 bases between. CDR1 is SGHTA and CDR2 is FQGNSA in the germline V gene. The CDR3 spans 15 residues. The CDR3, as DNA: TGTGCCAGCAGCTTATACCAGGGATCCTACAATGAGCAGTTCTTC. Protein: CASSLYQGSYNEQFF.

The genes are TRBV6-5 and TRBJ2-7; weak D call: TRBD2 (7 bases). There are 14 residues in the CDR3. Trimming pared 6 bases from V and 3 bases from J, leaving 15 bases between. Per germline, CDR1 MNHEY and CDR2 SVGAGI. The CDR3 here is CASSPPGGIYEQYF. CDR3 in DNA: TGTGCCAGCAGCCCCCCGGGGGGCATCTACGAGCAGTACTTC.

V gene TRBV19 combines with J gene TRBJ1-2, with a possible D match to TRBD1 (5 bases). The CDR3 length is 12 residues. Germline V gene sequence: CDR1 LNHDA, CDR2 SQIVND (reference sequence). V lost 9 bases and J lost 7, with 15 bases in between. Written as DNA, the CDR3 is TGTGCCAGCCAGGAAGGGGCGCTTGGCTACACCTTC. It encodes CASQEGALGYTF.

J is TRBJ2-1 and V is TRBV19, with 8 bases that match TRBD2. Trimming removed 2 bases from V and 4 bases from J; junction bases left unmatched: 10. The CDR3 spans 17 residues. Germline CDR1 and CDR2: LNHDA and SQIVND (reference sequence). DNA of the CDR3: TGTGCCAGTAGTATAACCGCCAGCGGGAGTCCGTACAATGAGCAGTTCTTC. Translating it yields CASSITASGSPYNEQFF. Full variable domain (outside the CDR3, taken from reference TRBV19 and TRBJ2-1): DGGITQSPKYLFRKEGQNVTLSCEQNLNHDAMYWYRQDPGQGLRLIYYSQIVNDFQKGDIAEGYSVSREKKESFPLTVTSAQKNPTAFYLCASSITASGSPYNEQFFGPGTRLTVL.

The CDR3 region is CASSPGLSLQYGYTF. DNA for the CDR3: TGTGCCAGCAGCCCGGGTTTGAGCCTACAATATGGCTACACCTTC. The chain joins TRBV5-4 to TRBJ1-2; D is uncertain. CDR1 is SGHNT and CDR2 is YYREEE in the germline V gene (reference sequence). V lost 4 bases and J lost 5, with 18 bases in between. CDR3 length: 15 amino acids.

The V and J genes are TRBV27 and TRBJ1-1; D is undetermined. Trimming removed 7 bases at V and 6 bases at J, with 12 bases between. The CDR3 length is 12 residues. Germline CDR1 MNHEY, CDR2 SMNVEV (reference sequence). The CDR3 nucleotides read TGTGCCAGCACTCGAGGAGGAGCTGAAGCTTTCTTT. It translates to CASTRGGAEAFF.

The V and J genes are TRBV30 and TRBJ2-6; 10 nucleotides align to TRBD1. The germline gives CDR1 GTSNPN, CDR2 SVGIG (reference sequence). V trimming: 0 bases; J trimming: 0 bases; junction bases outside the gene matches: 8. The CDR3 has 19 amino acids. CDR3 region: CAWSVTRDRGFSGANVLTF. In nucleotides, the CDR3 is TGTGCCTGGAGTGTAACTCGGGACAGGGGCTTCTCTGGGGCCAACGTCCTGACTTTC.

The V gene is TRBV12-5, the J gene TRBJ2-2; 10 bases are a match to TRBD2. The junction had 10 bases not matched to a gene; V was cut back by 0 bases and J by 3 bases. CDR1 is LGHNT and CDR2 is FRNRAP in the germline V gene. The CDR3 is 19 residues long. CDR3 residues: CASGLVASGSATHTGELFF. CDR3 sequence (DNA): TGTGCTAGTGGTTTGGTGGCTAGCGGGAGTGCCACGCACACCGGGGAGCTGTTTTTT.

This chain joins TRBV5-1 and TRBJ1-2, with 7 bases that match TRBD1. The V and J ends lost 0 bases and 6 bases, in that order; junction bases with no gene match: 8. CDR3 length: 15 amino acids. The germline V gene has CDR1 SGHRS and CDR2 YFSETQ. CDR3 nucleotides: TGCGCCAGCAGCTTGGGTACAGGGGATAAGAATGGCTACACCTTC. This sequence encodes CASSLGTGDKNGYTF.

V and J are TRBV18 and TRBJ2-5; a possible D gene is TRBD2 (5 bases). Trimming cost V 3 bases and J 2 bases, with 22 bases left between them. CDR3 length equals 18 residues. Germline V gives CDR1 KGHSH, CDR2 LQKENI. CDR3 in DNA: TGTGCCAGCTCACCCCGCGGTGGGAGCGGAGTATTTCAAGAGACCCAGTACTTC. Residues: CASSPRGGSGVFQETQYF.

V usage is TRBV4-1 and J usage is TRBJ2-1; 7 nucleotides line up with TRBD2. The ends lost 1 base at V and 8 bases at J; junction bases unmatched: 5. CDR3 length: 14 residues. The germline CDR1 and CDR2 sequences are MGHRA and YSYEKL. Here the CDR3 DNA reads TGCGCCAGCAGCCAAGGACCGGGGGGAGATGAGCAGTTCTTC. Residues: CASSQGPGGDEQFF.

The genes are TRBV25-1 and TRBJ2-7; the match to TRBD2 covers 9 bases. CDR3 length: 15 amino acids. V gave up 4 bases and J gave up 7 bases; unmatched junction bases: 11. Germline V gene lookup returns CDR1 MGHDK and CDR2 SYGVNS. In nucleotides, the CDR3 is TGTGCCAGCAGTGCCCTAGCGGGGAGCCAGGGGGAGCAGTACTTC. Its protein is CASSALAGSQGEQYF.

CDR3 DNA sequence: TGTGCCTGGAGTAAGGGGGTTCTAGAGACCCAGTACTTC. Protein: CAWSKGVLETQYF. The J gene is TRBJ2-5, the V gene TRBV30; possible D gene TRBD1, 6 bases. Germline loops: CDR1 GTSNPN, CDR2 SVGIG (reference sequence). The CDR3 is made up of 13 amino acids. V lost 2 bases and J lost 4, with 11 bases in between.

The V gene is TRBV9, the J gene TRBJ2-7, with a tentative D call TRBD1 (5 bases). Germline V gene data show CDR1 as SGDLS and CDR2 as YYNGEE. This CDR3 is 16 amino acids long. Trimming left V 1 base short and J 3 bases short, with 17 bases between. The CDR3 nucleotides read TGTGCCAGCAGCGTATCTAGGCCTCGGACAAGCTACGAGCAGTACGTC. Translated: CASSVSRPRTSYEQYV.

This clone has just one count. The genes are TRBV7-9 and TRBJ2-1; TRBD2 might be the D (6 bases). Between the trimmed V and J ends, which lost 5 bases and 10 bases, there was a span of 12 bases. Per the germline V gene, CDR1 is SEHNR and CDR2 is FQNEAQ (reference sequence). The CDR3 consists of 12 residues. CDR3 DNA: TGTGCCAGCAGCAAACTAGCAGGAGAGCAGTTCTTC. Translation gives CASSKLAGEQFF.

The J gene is TRBJ2-1, the V gene TRBV4-1; TRBD1 agrees at 7 bases. The CDR3 spans 16 residues. Trimming at V came to 3 bases and at J to 0 bases, leaving 5 bases not matched to a gene. Germline values: CDR1 MGHRA, CDR2 YSYEKL. The CDR3 region has the DNA TGCGCCAGCAGCCAGCAGACAGGGACCTCCTACAATGAGCAGTTCTTC. This gives the protein CASSQQTGTSYNEQFF.

The chain has TRBV11-2 and TRBJ1-6; 7 bases line up with TRBD1. The junction had 6 bases not matched to a gene; V was cut back by 4 bases and J by 9 bases. The CDR3 is made up of 14 amino acids. Germline V gives CDR1 SGHAT, CDR2 FQNNGV. The CDR3 bases are TGTGCCAGCAGCTCACGGACAGGTAGTTCACCCCTCCACTTT. It codes for CASSSRTGSSPLHF.

This clone was detected once. The CDR3 does not close with the conserved phenylalanine or tryptophan, likely indicating a read error. It is unclear where the CDR3 begins or ends on the DNA, so no DNA is shown, and the CDR3 is as TCRdb lists it. The rearrangement joins TRBV24-1 to TRBJ2-7; TRBD2 was called by the table and not checked on the DNA. The CDR3 region is 13 residues in length, termini included. CDR1 and CDR2 from the germline V gene are KGHDR and SFDVKD. CDR3 in amino acids: CATSDNQREGPGA.

The chain employs TRBV5-1 and TRBJ2-7; maybe TRBD2 (7 bases). Germline assignment: CDR1 SGHRS and CDR2 YFSETQ. V gave up 7 bases and J gave up 2 bases, with 22 bases separating them. CDR3 size: 16 residues. The DNA for the CDR3 is TGCGCCAGCTCCTCCGTCTCCCCGGGGGGCCCCTACGAGCAGTACTTC. This codes for CASSSVSPGGPYEQYF. The full variable domain, its missing parts supplied by reference TRBV5-1 and TRBJ2-7, is KAGVTQTPRYLIKTRGQQVTLSCSPISGHRSVSWYQQTPGQGLQFLFEYFSETQRNKGNFPGRFSGRQFSNSRSEMNVSTLELGDSALYLCASSSVSPGGPYEQYFGPGTRLTVT.

The genes are TRBV2 and TRBJ1-6, with unresolved D. Germline V gene data show CDR1 as SNHLY and CDR2 as FYNNEI. This CDR3 comprises 14 residues. The germline V and J ends were trimmed by 6 bases and 8 bases, with 14 bases remaining between them. The CDR3 protein is CASSVSGSDSPLHF. The DNA for the CDR3 is TGTGCCAGCAGCGTCTCGGGGTCGGATTCACCCCTCCACTTT.

V usage is TRBV14 and J usage is TRBJ1-2, with 7 bases matching TRBD1. The junction had 4 bases not matched to a gene; V was cut back by 0 bases and J by 6 bases. The germline gives CDR1 SGHDN, CDR2 FVKESK. This CDR3 has 14 residues. The CDR3 loop is CASSQDRGIDGYTF. CDR3 sequence (DNA): TGTGCCAGCAGCCAAGACAGGGGGATAGATGGCTACACCTTC.

V usage is TRBV15 and J usage is TRBJ2-6; D remains unclear. The CDR3 runs 16 residues. In germline, CDR1 is LNHNV, CDR2 YYDKDF (reference sequence). The germline V and J ends were trimmed by 0 bases and 1 base, with 7 bases remaining between them. The CDR3 nucleotides are TGTGCCACCAGCAGAGATGTTGCGTCTGGGGCCAACGTCCTGACTTTC. Its protein is CATSRDVASGANVLTF.

This clone appeared once. V gene TRBV5-1 combines with J gene TRBJ2-3; 8 bases are shared with TRBD2. The germline gives CDR1 SGHRS, CDR2 YFSETQ. Trimming cost V 1 base and J 4 bases; bases outside gene matches: 5. There are 15 residues in the CDR3. The CDR3 here is CASSLRGGGADTQYF. CDR3 in DNA: TGCGCCAGCAGCTTGCGGGGGGGCGGCGCAGATACGCAGTATTTT.